Here is one T cell receptor beta chain with its context. Its target is unknown. This entry is derived from a study of response to subunit inactivated influenza vaccine. V gave up 7 bases and J gave up 0 bases; unmatched junction bases: 16. Germline V lookup: CDR1 MDHEN, CDR2 SYDVKM. The CDR3 is 19 residues long. The study, taken as a whole, reports: The authors suggested that few new T cells are recruited per seasonal influenza vaccination.

TCRdb re-called the RT-PCR reads with MiXCR, one entry per CDR3 protein. This table holds about 310,000 distinct CDR3 sequences, around 22% found once. This chain connects TRBV28 to TRBJ2-1; 9 bases are a match to TRBD2. This TCR was recovered from a man aged 50-75 years who received an inactivated influenza vaccine. Material: PBMCs from blood, obtained 21 months after vaccination. CDR3 in amino acids: CASIKGETSGLSSYNEQFF. In DNA, the CDR3 is TGTGCCAGCATCAAAGGAGAGACTAGCGGACTTAGCTCCTACAATGAGCAGTTCTTC.